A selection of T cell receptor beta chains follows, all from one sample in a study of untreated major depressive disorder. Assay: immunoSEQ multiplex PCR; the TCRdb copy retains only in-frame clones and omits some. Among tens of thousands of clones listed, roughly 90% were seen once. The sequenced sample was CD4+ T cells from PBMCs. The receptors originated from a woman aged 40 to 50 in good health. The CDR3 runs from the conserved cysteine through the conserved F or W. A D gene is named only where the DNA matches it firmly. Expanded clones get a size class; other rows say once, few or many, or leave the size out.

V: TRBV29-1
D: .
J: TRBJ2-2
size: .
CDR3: CSVAGLRDGELFF
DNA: TGCAGCGTTGCAGGGCTTCGGGACGGGGAGCTGTTTTTT

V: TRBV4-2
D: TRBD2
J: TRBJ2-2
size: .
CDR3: CASSSLGGLADDTGELFF
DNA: TGTGCCAGCAGCTCCTTAGGAGGACTAGCGGATGACACCGGGGAGCTGTTTTTT

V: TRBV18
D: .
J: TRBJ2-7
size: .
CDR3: CASSPGTAGGRVQYF
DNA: TGTGCCAGCTCACCGGGGACCGCGGGCGGAAGAGTGCAGTACTTC

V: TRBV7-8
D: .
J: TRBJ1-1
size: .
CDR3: CASSLERGTEAFF
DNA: TGTGCCAGCAGCTTAGAGCGAGGCACTGAAGCTTTCTTT

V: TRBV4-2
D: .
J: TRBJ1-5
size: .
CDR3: CASSQEMWGMSNQPQHF
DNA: TGTGCCAGCAGCCAAGAAATGTGGGGGATGAGCAATCAGCCCCAGCATTTT

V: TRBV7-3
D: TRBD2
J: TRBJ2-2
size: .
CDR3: CATIPGLADFYTGELFF
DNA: TGTGCCACCATACCGGGACTAGCGGACTTCTACACCGGGGAGCTGTTTTTT

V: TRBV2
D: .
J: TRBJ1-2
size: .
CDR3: CASSGAPSRYGYTF
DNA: TGTGCCAGCAGTGGGGCCCCGTCAAGATATGGCTACACCTTC

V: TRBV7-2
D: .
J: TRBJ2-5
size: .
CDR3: CASSLASGKIQETQYF
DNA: TGTGCCAGCAGCTTAGCGTCAGGTAAGATTCAAGAGACCCAGTACTTC

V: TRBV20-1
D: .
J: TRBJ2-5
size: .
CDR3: CSADVQETQYF
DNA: TGCAGTGCGGACGTCCAAGAGACCCAGTACTTC

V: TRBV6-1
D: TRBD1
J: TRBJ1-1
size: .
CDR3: CASIRGDRGLAFF
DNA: TGTGCCAGCATCCGGGGGGACAGGGGATTAGCTTTCTTT

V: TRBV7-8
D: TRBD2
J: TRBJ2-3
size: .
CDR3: CASSISPRGWEGETDTQYF
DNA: TGTGCCAGCAGCATTTCCCCCCGGGGGTGGGAGGGAGAGACAGATACGCAGTATTTT

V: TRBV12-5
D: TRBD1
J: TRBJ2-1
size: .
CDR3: CASGPDRTEQFF
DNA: TGTGCTAGTGGCCCGGACAGGACGGAGCAGTTCTTC

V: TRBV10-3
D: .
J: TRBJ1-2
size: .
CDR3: CAISEPWGAGKENYGYTF
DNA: TGTGCCATCAGTGAGCCGTGGGGGGCAGGGAAAGAAAACTATGGCTACACCTTC

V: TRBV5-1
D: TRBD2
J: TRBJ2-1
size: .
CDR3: CASSFPLAGDYNEQFF
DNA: TGCGCCAGCAGCTTTCCCCTAGCGGGGGATTACAATGAGCAGTTCTTC

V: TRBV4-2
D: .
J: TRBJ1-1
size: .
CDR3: CASSQDLGVSAFF
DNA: TGTGCCAGCAGCCAAGATCTCGGGGTATCAGCTTTCTTT

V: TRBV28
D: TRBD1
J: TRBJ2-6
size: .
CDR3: CASLDRASGANVLTF
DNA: TGTGCCAGCCTGGACAGGGCCTCTGGGGCCAACGTCCTGACTTTC

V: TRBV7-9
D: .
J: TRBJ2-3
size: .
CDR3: CASVPSQLLTDTQYF
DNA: TGTGCCAGCGTCCCTTCACAATTGCTCACAGATACGCAGTATTTT

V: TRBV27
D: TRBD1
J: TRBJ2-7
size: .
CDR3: CASKTRDRRNEQYF
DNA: TGTGCCAGCAAGACCCGGGACAGACGGAACGAGCAGTACTTC

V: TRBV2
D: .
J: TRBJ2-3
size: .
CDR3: CASSDGGMPSTDTQYF
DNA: TGTGCCAGCAGTGACGGGGGAATGCCTAGCACAGATACGCAGTATTTT

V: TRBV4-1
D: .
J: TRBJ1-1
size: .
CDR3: CASSQRVGIGTEAFF
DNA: TGCGCCAGCAGCCAGAGGGTGGGAATCGGCACTGAAGCTTTCTTT

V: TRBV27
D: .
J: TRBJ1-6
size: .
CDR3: CASGQYNSPLHF
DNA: TGTGCCAGTGGACAGTATAATTCACCCCTCCACTTT

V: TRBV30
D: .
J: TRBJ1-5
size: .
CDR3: CAWSGGPQPQHF
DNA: TGTGCCTGGAGCGGGGGACCACAGCCCCAGCATTTT

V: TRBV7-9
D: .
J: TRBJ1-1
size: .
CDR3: CASSYSTNPEAFF
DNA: TGTGCCAGCAGCTATTCGACAAACCCTGAAGCTTTCTTT

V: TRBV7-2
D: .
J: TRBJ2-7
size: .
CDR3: CASSLGAGSYEQYF
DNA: TGTGCCAGCAGCTTAGGGGCTGGATCCTACGAGCAGTACTTC

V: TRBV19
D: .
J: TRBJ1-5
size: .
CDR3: CASSIDPARPQHF
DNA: TGTGCCAGTAGTATAGATCCCGCTCGGCCCCAGCATTTT

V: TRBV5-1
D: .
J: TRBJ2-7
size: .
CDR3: CASSFGVGDYEQYF
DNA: TGCGCCAGCAGCTTCGGAGTTGGGGACTACGAGCAGTACTTC

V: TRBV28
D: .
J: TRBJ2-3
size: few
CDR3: CASSLDRLRTDTQYF
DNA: TGTGCCAGCAGTTTAGACAGATTACGCACAGATACGCAGTATTTT

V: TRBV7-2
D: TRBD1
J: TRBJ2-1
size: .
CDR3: CASSPGGRSYNEQFF
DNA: TGTGCCAGCAGTCCAGGGGGTCGGTCCTACAATGAGCAGTTCTTC

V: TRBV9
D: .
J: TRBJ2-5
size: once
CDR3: CASSRGLDQETQYF
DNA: TGTGCCAGCAGTCGAGGACTTGACCAAGAGACCCAGTACTTC